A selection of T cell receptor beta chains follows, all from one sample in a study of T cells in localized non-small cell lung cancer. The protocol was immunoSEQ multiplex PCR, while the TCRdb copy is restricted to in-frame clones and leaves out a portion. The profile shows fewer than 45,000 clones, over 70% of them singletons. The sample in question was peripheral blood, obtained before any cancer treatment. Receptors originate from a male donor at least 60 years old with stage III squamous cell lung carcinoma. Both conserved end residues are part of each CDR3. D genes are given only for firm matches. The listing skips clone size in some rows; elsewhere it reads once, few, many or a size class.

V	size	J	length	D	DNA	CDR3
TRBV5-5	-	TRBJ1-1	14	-	TGTGCCAGCAGCTTAGGAGGGATGGTGACTGAAGCTTTCTTT	CASSLGGMVTEAFF
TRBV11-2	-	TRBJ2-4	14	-	TGTGCCAGCAGCTCCGGATTAGCCAAAAACATTCAGTACTTC	CASSSGLAKNIQYF
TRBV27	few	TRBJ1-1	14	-	TGTGCCAGCAGTTTATCCCGCCTCTATACTGAAGCTTTCTTT	CASSLSRLYTEAFF
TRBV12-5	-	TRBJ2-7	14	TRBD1	TGTGCTAGTGGTTTGAAACTTACAGGGGACGAGCAGTACTTC	CASGLKLTGDEQYF
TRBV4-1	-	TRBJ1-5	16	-	TGCGCCAGCAGCCAAGACGGGGCCCAAAGGGATCAGCCCCAGCATTTT	CASSQDGAQRDQPQHF
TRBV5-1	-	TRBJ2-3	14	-	TGCGCCAGCAGCTCCGGGACTAGCACAGATACGCAGTATTTT	CASSSGTSTDTQYF
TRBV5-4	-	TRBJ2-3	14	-	TGTGCCAGCAGTCGCGACAGGTTCACAGATACGCAGTATTTT	CASSRDRFTDTQYF
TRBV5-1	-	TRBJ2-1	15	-	TGCGCCAGCAGCTTGGACGCATCCTCCTACAATGAGCAGTTCTTC	CASSLDASSYNEQFF
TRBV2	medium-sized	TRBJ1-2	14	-	TGTGCCAGCAGTGCCACAGGGTTGGCTTATGGCTACACCTTC	CASSATGLAYGYTF
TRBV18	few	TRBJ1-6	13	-	TGTGCCAGCAGGCCCTCCTATAATTCACCCCTCCACTTT	CASRPSYNSPLHF
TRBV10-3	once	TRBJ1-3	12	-	TGTGCCATCATGGGGTCTGGAAACACCATATATTTT	CAIMGSGNTIYF
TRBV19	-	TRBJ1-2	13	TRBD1	TGTGCCAGTAATTCAGGGACAGACTATGGCTACACCTTC	CASNSGTDYGYTF
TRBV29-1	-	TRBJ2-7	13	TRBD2	TGCAGCGTATGGACTAGCGGGAGGCTCGAGCAGTACTTC	CSVWTSGRLEQYF
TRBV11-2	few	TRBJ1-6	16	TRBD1	TGTGCCAGCAGCTTTCCCCACCGACAGGGTTATTCACCCCTCCACTTT	CASSFPHRQGYSPLHF
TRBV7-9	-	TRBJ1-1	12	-	TGTGCCAGCAGCCCAGGGTTGGGTGAAGCTTTCTTT	CASSPGLGEAFF
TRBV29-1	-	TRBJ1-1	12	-	TGCAGCGTTGTGGTCTTAATGGGTGAAGCTTTCTTT	CSVVVLMGEAFF
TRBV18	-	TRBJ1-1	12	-	TGTGCCAGCTCACCAGAGAACACTGAAGCTTTCTTT	CASSPENTEAFF
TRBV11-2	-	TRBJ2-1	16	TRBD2	TGTGCCAGCAGCGCCCTCCTAGCGGGGCCCTACAATGAGCAGTTCTTC	CASSALLAGPYNEQFF
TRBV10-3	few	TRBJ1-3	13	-	TGTGCGATGAAGGGGGTCTCTGGAAACACCATATATTTT	CAMKGVSGNTIYF
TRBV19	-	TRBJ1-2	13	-	TGTGCCAGTAGTAGGGCCACTCCCTATGGCTACACCTTC	CASSRATPYGYTF